The 32 T cell receptor beta chains in this list originate from one sample, sequenced in a study of blood T cell repertoires in COVID-19. Only in-frame clones appear in the TCRdb table, and some are missing; sequencing was by immunoSEQ multiplex PCR. The sample consists of 50,000 or so clones, approximately 80% of them appearing once. Sample: peripheral blood. These receptors came from a human donor with active or convalescent COVID-19. The donor label of this sample is uncertain.

The gene calls are TRBV7-9 and TRBJ1-2, with a weak D call TRBD1 (5 bases). V was trimmed by 4 bases and J by 4 bases, leaving 10 bases between them. CDR1 is SEHNR and CDR2 is FQNEAQ in the germline V gene (reference sequence). The CDR3 covers 13 residues. CDR3 protein: CASSSAGGYGYTF. The CDR3 nucleotides read TGTGCCAGCAGCTCCGCCGGGGGCTATGGCTACACCTTC.

A few counts support this clone. The V gene is TRBV18, the J gene TRBJ1-1; 9 bases match TRBD1. The trim removed 4 bases at V and 1 base at J, leaving 7 bases unmatched. This CDR3 is built from 16 residues. Germline lookup yields CDR1 KGHSH and CDR2 LQKENI. The chain's CDR3 is CASSRGQGEGNTEAFF. The CDR3 DNA follows: TGTGCCAGCTCACGGGGACAGGGAGAGGGGAACACTGAAGCTTTCTTT.

The V and J genes are TRBV24-1 and TRBJ1-2; D is perhaps TRBD1 (6 bases). Germline loops: CDR1 KGHDR, CDR2 SFDVKD. The CDR3 consists of 14 residues. V gave up 5 bases and J gave up 5 bases, with 14 bases separating them. The CDR3 nucleotides read TGTGCCACCAGTGGGAAGGAGCAGGGGTATGGCTACACCTTC. Translated, it gives CATSGKEQGYGYTF.

The V and J genes are TRBV7-9 and TRBJ2-7; TRBD1 is a possible D gene (6 bases). The V gene lost 1 base and the J gene lost 6 bases, with 16 bases spanning the gap. Germline CDR1 and CDR2: SEHNR and FQNEAQ (reference sequence). There are 15 residues in the CDR3. The CDR3 here is CASSLEGRGRREQYF. The DNA for the CDR3 is TGTGCCAGCAGCTTAGAGGGCAGGGGAAGGCGCGAGCAGTACTTC.

The gene calls are TRBV5-1 and TRBJ2-1, with 8 nucleotides matching TRBD2. Per the germline V gene, CDR1 is SGHRS and CDR2 is YFSETQ. Trimming removed 2 bases from V and 5 bases from J; junction bases left unmatched: 6. This CDR3 region has 15 residues. CDR3 amino acids: CASSLAGERNNEQFF. CDR3 bases: TGCGCCAGCAGCTTAGCGGGAGAGAGGAACAATGAGCAGTTCTTC.

The chain combines TRBV29-1 with TRBJ1-1; TRBD1 agrees at 7 bases. CDR1 and CDR2 (germline): SQVTM, ANQGSEA. Unmatched junction bases numbered 5, after V lost 7 bases and J lost 0 bases. There are 13 residues in the CDR3. CDR3 in DNA: TGCAGCGGTGGCGACAGGGTGAACACTGAAGCTTTCTTT. Its protein product is CSGGDRVNTEAFF.

The V and J genes are TRBV10-3 and TRBJ2-7; 7 positions agree with TRBD2. The CDR3 length is 15 residues. Germline V CDR1 and CDR2: ENHRY, SYGVKD. Unmatched junction bases numbered 11, after V lost 3 bases and J lost 6 bases. CDR3 in amino acids: CAISEAERGGIEQYF. CDR3 DNA sequence: TGTGCCATCAGTGAAGCGGAGCGGGGTGGAATCGAGCAGTACTTC.

The chain has TRBV15 and TRBJ2-3; 8 bases align to TRBD2. The germline V gene encodes CDR1 LNHNV and CDR2 YYDKDF (reference sequence). The CDR3 extends over 16 amino acids. The junction had 10 bases not matched to a gene; V was cut back by 0 bases and J by 8 bases. CDR3 nucleotide sequence: TGTGCCACCAGCAGAGATACGGGACTAGGAAGGGGTACGCAGTATTTT. Amino acid sequence: CATSRDTGLGRGTQYF.

The chain carries TRBV5-1 and TRBJ2-1, with 12 bases identical to TRBD2. The CDR3 spans 17 residues. CDR1 is SGHRS, CDR2 YFSETQ, per germline. J gave up 3 bases and V 3 bases, and 7 bases lay outside the gene matches. DNA of the CDR3: TGCGCCAGCAGCTCGACACTGACTAGCGGGGGCTACAATGAGCAGTTCTTC. Amino acids: CASSSTLTSGGYNEQFF.

The V gene is TRBV9, the J gene TRBJ1-5, with a weak D call TRBD1 (6 bases). The CDR3 length is 15 residues. Per the germline V gene, CDR1 is SGDLS and CDR2 is YYNGEE. V was shortened by 4 bases and J by 3 bases, with 14 bases between the two germline ends. The CDR3 nucleotides read TGTGCCAGCAGCAGAGCCGGGACAAACAATCAGCCCCAGCATTTT. As protein: CASSRAGTNNQPQHF. The complete variable domain, with remaining parts taken from reference TRBV9 and TRBJ1-5, reads DSGVTQTPKHLITATGQRVTLRCSPRSGDLSVYWYQQSLDQGLQFLIQYYNGEERAKGNILERFSAQQFPDLHSELNLSSLELGDSALYFCASSRAGTNNQPQHFGDGTRLSIL.

CDR3 coding DNA: TGCAGCGGAACGGACAGGGTAGGAACAGATACGCAGTATTTT. This codes for CSGTDRVGTDTQYF. The chain couples TRBV29-1 to TRBJ2-3, with 8 bases fitting TRBD1. The CDR3 has 14 amino acids. Germline assignment: CDR1 SQVTM and CDR2 ANQGSEA. V was pared by 7 bases and J by 3 bases, with 9 bases of the junction left unmatched.

About this clone: A read error may produce the germline difference seen at one junction end. The chain uses TRBV7-7 and TRBJ2-1, with 11 bases lining up with TRBD2. The CDR3 loop spans 15 amino acids. Germline loops: CDR1 SSHAT, CDR2 FNYEAQ (reference sequence). CDR3 in DNA: TGTGCTAGCAGCTTAGGGACTAGCGGAGTCAATGAGCAGTTCTTC. It translates to CASSLGTSGVNEQFF.

The chain combines TRBV19 with TRBJ1-2; perhaps TRBD1 as D (6 bases). Germline CDR1 LNHDA, CDR2 SQIVND (reference sequence). The CDR3 consists of 15 residues. Trimming removed 3 bases from V and 0 bases from J, with 11 bases in between. The CDR3 nucleotides are TGTGCCAGTAGTATGGCAGGGGACCCTAACTATGGCTACACCTTC. Protein sequence: CASSMAGDPNYGYTF.

In its sample, this clone was seen a few times. The rearrangement uses TRBV29-1 and TRBJ2-7; 11 bases match TRBD1. Germline loops: CDR1 SQVTM, CDR2 ANQGSEA. Trimming took 7 bases from V and 7 from J; bases not matched to a gene: 12. This CDR3 contains 14 residues. This chain's CDR3 is CSGTTGTGGQEQYF. The CDR3 nucleotides read TGCAGCGGCACAACCGGGACAGGGGGTCAGGAGCAGTACTTC.

This chain links TRBV3-1 (or the pseudogene TRBV3-2) with TRBJ1-1; 10 bases fit TRBD1. The CDR3 sequence is 12 residues long. The germline CDR1 and CDR2 sequences are LGHDT and YNNKEL (reference sequence). V lost 3 bases, J lost 10 bases, and 2 bases stayed unmatched. The CDR3 DNA reads TGTGCCAGCAGCCACCGGGACAGGGGAGCTTTCTTT. Its protein is CASSHRDRGAFF.

The chain has TRBV25-1 and TRBJ2-1; weak D call: TRBD1 (5 bases). CDR3 size: 14 residues. With 5 bases removed from V and 0 bases from J, the gap between germline ends came to 8 bases. Germline CDR1 is MGHDK and CDR2 is SYGVNS. The DNA of the CDR3 is TGTGCCAGCAGTTTTGACAGCTCCTACAATGAGCAGTTCTTC. Its translation: CASSFDSSYNEQFF.

This chain connects TRBV28 to TRBJ2-2, with 7 bases matching TRBD1. V lost 8 bases, J lost 6 bases, and 3 bases stayed unmatched. Looked up from germline, CDR1 is MDHEN and CDR2 is SYDVKM. The CDR3 is made up of 12 amino acids. CDR3 bases: TGTGCCAGCGAGGGACAGCCCGGGGAGCTGTTTTTT. Translating it yields CASEGQPGELFF.

J is TRBJ1-2 and V is TRBV28, with D unresolved. V was cut by 2 bases and J by 2 bases, with 6 bases left in between. CDR1 is MDHEN and CDR2 is SYDVKM in the germline V gene. The length of the CDR3 is 13 residues. The CDR3, as DNA: TGTGCCAGCAGTTTAGACATCAACTATGGCTACACCTTC. Its protein product is CASSLDINYGYTF.

The gene calls are TRBV11-2 and TRBJ2-7; 8 bases line up with TRBD1. The junction had 18 bases not matched to a gene; V was cut back by 5 bases and J by 3 bases. The CDR3 totals 18 residues. The germline V gene has CDR1 SGHAT and CDR2 FQNNGV. The CDR3 sequence: CASSPGTGLHSSLYEQYF. The CDR3, as DNA: TGTGCCAGCAGCCCTGGGACAGGCTTACACTCATCTCTCTACGAGCAGTACTTC.

Judged by abundance, this clone is medium-sized. The rearrangement joins TRBV7-3 to TRBJ2-1; 10 nucleotides align to TRBD1. This CDR3 region has 15 residues. Losses at the gene ends were 4 bases for V and 4 bases for J; bases not matched to a gene: 4. Germline lookup yields CDR1 SGHTA and CDR2 FQGTGA. The chain's CDR3 is CASSYGQGVYNEQFF. The CDR3, as DNA: TGTGCCAGCAGCTACGGACAGGGGGTTTACAATGAGCAGTTCTTC.

There are a few counts of this clone. The chain links TRBV18 to TRBJ2-7; 14 nucleotides line up with TRBD2. Germline V gives CDR1 KGHSH, CDR2 LQKENI. This CDR3 region has 16 residues. V lost 3 bases to trimming and J lost 5 bases; unmatched junction nucleotides: 6. DNA for the CDR3: TGTGCCAGCTCACCCAAGATGACTAGCGGGAGGGACGAGCAGTACTTC. Translation: CASSPKMTSGRDEQYF.

This clone was detected once. The gene calls are TRBV6-5 and TRBJ2-7; tentative D call: TRBD2 (6 bases). Germline V lookup: CDR1 MNHEY, CDR2 SVGAGI. CDR3 length: 15 amino acids. Trimming pared 6 bases from V and 5 bases from J, leaving 20 bases between. The CDR3 protein is CASSYLDGGVNEQYF. DNA for the CDR3: TGTGCCAGCAGCTACCTGGATGGCGGGGTAAACGAGCAGTACTTC.

This clone was detected only once. The chain combines TRBV12-5 with TRBJ1-5; D might be TRBD1 (6 bases). The CDR3 loop spans 14 amino acids. The ends were cut back, 4 bases at V and 6 bases at J, with 13 bases in the middle. Germline V gene lookup returns CDR1 LGHNT and CDR2 FRNRAP. The CDR3 loop is CASGSGTRGQPQHF. The CDR3 nucleotides are TGTGCTAGTGGTTCCGGAACCAGGGGTCAGCCCCAGCATTTT.

This clone was counted a few times. The chain employs TRBV2 and TRBJ1-5; D is ambiguous. The CDR3 consists of 13 residues. V dropped 7 bases and J dropped 5 bases, with 12 bases sitting between them. From germline, CDR1 is SNHLY and CDR2 FYNNEI. CDR3 in amino acids: CASKIDIYQPQHF. The CDR3 DNA is TGTGCCAGCAAAATAGACATATATCAGCCCCAGCATTTT.

The table lists this clone with a few counts. The V call is TRBV5-4, the J call TRBJ1-2; 9 bases line up with TRBD1. This CDR3 contains 15 residues. V shed 0 bases, J shed 6 bases, and the junction held 6 bases outside the gene matches. Germline values: CDR1 SGHNT, CDR2 YYREEE (reference sequence). In DNA, the CDR3 is TGTGCCAGCAGCTTGGACTCGGGACAGGGTAATGGCTACACCTTC. Translated, it gives CASSLDSGQGNGYTF.

This clone was found once. The chain uses TRBV5-6 and TRBJ1-2; no definite D call. Trimming pared 0 bases from V and 8 bases from J, leaving 11 bases between. The germline V gene has CDR1 SGHDT and CDR2 YYEEEE. This CDR3 region has 13 residues. The CDR3 bases are TGTGCCAGCAGCTTGGGATCAGAAAGAGGCTACACCTTC. This translates into CASSLGSERGYTF.

This chain joins TRBV5-1 and TRBJ1-2; tentatively, D is TRBD1 (6 bases). V shed 2 bases and J shed 3 bases, with 14 bases lying between them. This CDR3 has 15 residues. Germline lookup yields CDR1 SGHRS and CDR2 YFSETQ. For the CDR3, the DNA is TGCGCCAGCAGCTTAGACCAGGGGACCTACTATGGCTACACCTTC. This sequence encodes CASSLDQGTYYGYTF.

The chain couples TRBV5-1 to TRBJ2-7; D gene ambiguous. Germline CDR1 is SGHRS and CDR2 is YFSETQ. CDR3 length: 15 amino acids. Trimming pared 1 base from V and 7 bases from J, leaving 18 bases between. The CDR3 here is CASSLKNTPPEEQYF. Here the CDR3 DNA reads TGCGCCAGCAGCTTGAAGAATACCCCCCCGGAGGAGCAGTACTTC.

The chain couples TRBV9 to TRBJ1-5, with D possibly being TRBD1 (6 bases). The CDR3 spans 15 residues. Trimming removed 1 base at V and 0 bases at J, with 8 bases between. Germline V CDR1 and CDR2: SGDLS, YYNGEE. This chain's CDR3 is CASSVSGDSNQPQHF. The CDR3 DNA is TGTGCCAGCAGCGTATCAGGGGATAGCAATCAGCCCCAGCATTTT.

This clone was counted ten times or more. V gene TRBV12-5 combines with J gene TRBJ1-2, with no clear D. The CDR3 consists of 15 residues. The germline gives CDR1 LGHNT, CDR2 FRNRAP. V dropped 5 bases and J dropped 3 bases, with 16 bases sitting between them. The CDR3 region has the DNA TGTGCTAGTGGTCATTGGACGGTGGAGGACTATGGCTACACCTTC. As protein: CASGHWTVEDYGYTF.

The genes are TRBV6-2 or TRBV6-3 and TRBJ1-5, with 7 bases fitting TRBD1. CDR1 is MNHEY, CDR2 SVGEGT, per germline. V was clipped by 5 bases and J by 4 bases; unmatched bases: 11. This CDR3 comprises 16 residues. CDR3 coding DNA: TGTGCCAGCAGTGCCGGGACAGTGGGATCGAATCAGCCCCAGCATTTT. This sequence encodes CASSAGTVGSNQPQHF.

This chain uses TRBV11-2 with TRBJ1-1; a possible D gene is TRBD1 (5 bases). The V and J ends lost 5 bases and 1 base respectively, with 8 bases between them. Germline assignment: CDR1 SGHAT and CDR2 FQNNGV. The CDR3 covers 13 residues. The CDR3 nucleotides read TGTGCCAGCAGCGCAGACAGGAACACTGAAGCTTTCTTT. Amino acids: CASSADRNTEAFF.